A single sample gave rise to the 16 T cell receptor beta chains below, sequenced in a study of T cell repertoires in cytomegalovirus infection. Each CDR3 protein is one row after TCRdb ran MiXCR on the reads. Among approximately 730,000 distinct CDR3 sequences listed, 25% to 35% were seen once. Antigens for these TCRs are unknown. The material sequenced was cultured CD8+ T cells from PBMCs, taken from culture after CMV antigen stimulation. The receptors come from a human donor in good health (CMV status not recorded). Some clones in this sample may be carry-over from other donors' samples.

About this clonotype itself: Its ends do not fully match the called genes, so a read error is possible. The CDR3 loop reads CANSPGQGNGNTIYF. CDR3 nucleotide sequence: TGTGCCAACAGTCCGGGACAGGGTAACGGAAACACCATATATTTT. The rearrangement uses TRBV27 and TRBJ1-3, with 9 bases aligning to TRBD1. Germline CDR1 MNHEY, CDR2 SMNVEV (reference sequence). The CDR3 consists of 15 residues.

This clonotype was detected only a few times. J is TRBJ2-5 and V is TRBV9, with D possibly being TRBD1 (6 bases). Germline values: CDR1 SGDLS, CDR2 YYNGEE. The CDR3 runs 15 residues. V was trimmed by 3 bases and J by 3 bases, leaving 15 bases between them. CDR3 residues: CASSERTAKEETQYF. CDR3 DNA: TGTGCCAGCAGCGAAAGGACAGCCAAGGAAGAGACCCAGTACTTC.

The chain has TRBV20-1 and TRBJ2-2, with a weak D call TRBD2 (6 bases). Germline CDR1 is DFQATT and CDR2 is SNEGSKA (reference sequence). The CDR3 has 15 amino acids. Trimming pared 3 bases from V and 3 bases from J, leaving 14 bases between. The CDR3 sequence is CSASVLGGDTGELFF. DNA for the CDR3: TGCAGTGCTAGTGTCCTCGGGGGAGACACCGGGGAGCTGTTTTTT.

V is TRBV2 and J is TRBJ2-3; D gene ambiguous. The germline V gene encodes CDR1 SNHLY and CDR2 FYNNEI. The V and J ends lost 5 bases and 0 bases respectively, with 9 bases between them. The CDR3 contains 14 residues. The CDR3 spells CASSRIGSTDTQYF. The DNA of the CDR3 is TGTGCCAGCAGTAGAATCGGGAGCACAGATACGCAGTATTTT. Complete variable domain (other parts from reference TRBV2 and TRBJ2-3): EPEVTQTPSHQVTQMGQEVILRCVPISNHLYFYWYRQILGQKVEFLVSFYNNEISEKSEIFDDQFSVERPDGSNFTLKIRSTKLEDSAMYFCASSRIGSTDTQYFGPGTRLTVL.

This clonotype has a handful of counts. The J gene is TRBJ2-1, the V gene TRBV6-6; 10 bases map to TRBD2. This CDR3 comprises 14 residues. The trim removed 8 bases at V and 4 bases at J, leaving 5 bases unmatched. Looked up from germline, CDR1 is MNHNY and CDR2 is SVGAGI (reference sequence). The chain's CDR3 is CASASSGGYNEQFF. The DNA of the CDR3 is TGTGCCAGCGCGTCTAGCGGGGGTTACAATGAGCAGTTCTTC.

This clonotype was counted only a few times. The chain joins TRBV7-9 to TRBJ2-2; 10 nucleotides match TRBD1. CDR3 size: 15 residues. After removal of 6 bases from V and 10 bases from J, the junction contained 11 bases not matched to a gene. Per germline, CDR1 SEHNR and CDR2 FQNEAQ (reference sequence). CDR3 protein: CASSSPLGQGLELFF. The CDR3 nucleotides are TGTGCCAGCAGTTCGCCCCTGGGACAGGGGTTGGAGCTGTTTTTT.

This chain links TRBV5-4 with TRBJ2-2; 13 nucleotides match TRBD2. CDR3 length equals 17 residues. Germline V gene sequence: CDR1 SGHNT, CDR2 YYREEE (reference sequence). After removal of 4 bases from V and 2 bases from J, the junction contained 5 bases not matched to a gene. The chain's CDR3 is CASSPGLAGENTGELFF. In nucleotides, the CDR3 is TGTGCCAGCAGCCCCGGACTAGCGGGGGAAAACACCGGGGAGCTGTTTTTT.

The sample holds a few counts of this clonotype. The rearrangement joins TRBV9 to TRBJ2-5, with a tentative D call TRBD2 (5 bases). This CDR3 has 13 amino acids. Germline CDR1 is SGDLS and CDR2 is YYNGEE. V was pared by 0 bases and J by 5 bases, with 8 bases between. The CDR3 loop reads CASSVVTGETQYF. The CDR3 DNA follows: TGTGCCAGCAGCGTAGTAACGGGGGAGACCCAGTACTTC.

In this sample, this clonotype turned up a few times. CDR3 region: CASVGLAGDHQETQYF. As DNA, the CDR3 is TGTGCCAGTGTGGGGCTAGCGGGGGACCACCAAGAGACCCAGTACTTC. The chain joins TRBV19 to TRBJ2-5, with TRBD2 matching 10 bases. The germline V gene has CDR1 LNHDA and CDR2 SQIVND (reference sequence). J gave up 0 bases and V 8 bases, and 9 bases lay outside the gene matches. This CDR3 is built from 16 residues.

In its sample, this clonotype was seen a few times. The chain has TRBV5-1 and TRBJ2-2; the D gene is possibly TRBD2 (5 bases). V shed 8 bases and J shed 3 bases, with 11 bases lying between them. CDR1 and CDR2 (germline): SGHRS, YFSETQ. The CDR3 consists of 13 residues. The CDR3: CASTAGYTGELFF. Here the CDR3 DNA reads TGCGCCAGTACCGCGGGTTACACCGGGGAGCTGTTTTTT.

This chain links TRBV27 with TRBJ1-5; possible D gene TRBD1, 5 bases. CDR1 and CDR2 (germline): MNHEY, SMNVEV (reference sequence). The length of the CDR3 is 14 residues. The V end was cut by 4 bases, the J end by 3 bases, with 10 bases between. Here the CDR3 reads CASSSPGNNQPQHF. The CDR3 DNA reads TGTGCCAGCAGTTCCCCAGGGAACAATCAGCCCCAGCATTTT.

This clonotype was counted between two and nine times. CDR3 in amino acids: CASSPEDREYEQYV. In DNA, the CDR3 is TGTGCCAGCAGTCCGGAGGACAGGGAATACGAGCAGTACGTC. The rearrangement joins TRBV12-3 or TRBV12-4 to TRBJ2-7; 8 bases fit TRBD1. J lost 4 bases, V lost 5 bases, and 7 bases had no gene match. There are 14 residues in the CDR3.

This chain joins TRBV19 and TRBJ2-3; TRBD2 matches 7 bases. This CDR3 is 15 amino acids long. CDR1 LNHDA and CDR2 SQIVND come from the germline V gene (reference sequence). The junction had 7 bases not matched to a gene; V was cut back by 7 bases and J by 0 bases. The CDR3 nucleotides are TGTGCCAGTACCTGGACTAGGTCAAGCACAGATACGCAGTATTTT. Protein product: CASTWTRSSTDTQYF.

CDR3 nucleotide sequence: TGTGCCAGCAGCTTATGGACAGGGGGCCGGGACACTGAAGCTTTCTTT. It encodes CASSLWTGGRDTEAFF. V is TRBV7-2 and J is TRBJ1-1; 11 bases agree with TRBD1. The CDR3 covers 16 residues. J was trimmed by 3 bases and V by 2 bases; bases with no gene match: 5. CDR1 and CDR2 from the germline V gene are SGHTA and FQGNSA.

This clonotype was counted a few times. V gene TRBV7-8 combines with J gene TRBJ2-5; D is uncertain. Between the trimmed V and J ends, which lost 0 bases and 0 bases, there was a span of 2 bases. Germline V lookup: CDR1 SGHVS, CDR2 FQNEAQ. The CDR3 length is 13 residues. CDR3 in amino acids: CASSLAHQETQYF. The CDR3 DNA reads as TGTGCCAGCAGCTTAGCACACCAAGAGACCCAGTACTTC.

J is TRBJ1-2 and V is TRBV6-5; D is undetermined. The V and J ends lost 4 bases and 8 bases respectively, with 20 bases between them. The CDR3 runs 15 residues. Germline CDR1 reads MNHEY; CDR2 reads SVGAGI. CDR3 DNA: TGTGCCAGCAGTTTAGACCCGGATCTTATGGAGGGCTACACCTTC. It yields the protein CASSLDPDLMEGYTF.